This T cell receptor beta chain was documented in a study of cytomegalovirus exposure and HLA in healthy donors. Produced via immunoSEQ multiplex PCR; TCRdb's table is partial and in-frame only. The table includes some 160,000 clones, approximately 90% detected once. The CDR3 covers 17 residues. CDR1 is SGHVS, CDR2 FNYEAQ, per germline. V was clipped by 4 bases and J by 4 bases; unmatched bases: 12. Sequencing input: PBMCs. The chain employs TRBV7-6 and TRBJ2-2, with 7 nucleotides matching TRBD1. The receptor was isolated from a man aged 18 to 29 in good health and CMV-seronegative. For the CDR3, the DNA is TGTGCCAGCAGCTCCGAATCCGGGACAGTAATCACCGGGGAGCTGTTTTTT. Protein: CASSSESGTVITGELFF.